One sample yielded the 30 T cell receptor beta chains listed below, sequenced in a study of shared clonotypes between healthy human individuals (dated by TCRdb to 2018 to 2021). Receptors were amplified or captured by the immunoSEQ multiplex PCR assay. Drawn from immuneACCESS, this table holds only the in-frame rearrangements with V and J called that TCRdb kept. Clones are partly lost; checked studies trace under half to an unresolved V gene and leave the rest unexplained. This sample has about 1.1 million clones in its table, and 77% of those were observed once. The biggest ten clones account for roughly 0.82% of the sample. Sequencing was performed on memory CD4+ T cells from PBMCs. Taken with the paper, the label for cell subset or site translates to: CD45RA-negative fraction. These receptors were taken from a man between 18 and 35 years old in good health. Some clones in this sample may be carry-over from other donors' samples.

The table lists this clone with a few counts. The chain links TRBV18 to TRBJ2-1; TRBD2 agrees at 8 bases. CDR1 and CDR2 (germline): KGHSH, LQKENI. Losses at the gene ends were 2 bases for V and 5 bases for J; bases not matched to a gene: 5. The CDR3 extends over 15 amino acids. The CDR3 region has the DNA TGTGCCAGCTCACCAGGACTAGCTATCCACAATGAGCAGTTCTTC. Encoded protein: CASSPGLAIHNEQFF.

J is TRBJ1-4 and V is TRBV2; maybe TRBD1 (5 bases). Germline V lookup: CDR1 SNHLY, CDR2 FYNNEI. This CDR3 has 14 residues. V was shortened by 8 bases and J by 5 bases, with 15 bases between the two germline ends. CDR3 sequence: CASRRDGRNEKLFF. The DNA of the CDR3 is TGTGCCAGCCGTCGGGACGGACGGAATGAAAAACTGTTTTTT.

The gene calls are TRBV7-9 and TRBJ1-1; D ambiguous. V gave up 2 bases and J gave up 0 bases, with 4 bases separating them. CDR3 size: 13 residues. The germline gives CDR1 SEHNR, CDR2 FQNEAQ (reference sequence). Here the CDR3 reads CASSLLVNTEAFF. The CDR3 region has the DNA TGTGCCAGCAGCTTACTGGTGAACACTGAAGCTTTCTTT.

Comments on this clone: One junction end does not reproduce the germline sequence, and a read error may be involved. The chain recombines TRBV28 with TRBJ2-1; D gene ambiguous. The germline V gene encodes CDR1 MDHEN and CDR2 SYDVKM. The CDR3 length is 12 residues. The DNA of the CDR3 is TGTGCCAGCAGTTCAGTGTGGGAACTGCGGATCTTC. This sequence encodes CASSSVWELRIF.

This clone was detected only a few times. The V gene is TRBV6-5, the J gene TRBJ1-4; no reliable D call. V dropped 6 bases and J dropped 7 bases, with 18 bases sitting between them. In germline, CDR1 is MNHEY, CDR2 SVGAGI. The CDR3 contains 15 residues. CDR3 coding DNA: TGTGCCAGCAGATCCCGGGCCCACCAGTCTGAAAAACTGTTTTTT. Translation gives CASRSRAHQSEKLFF.

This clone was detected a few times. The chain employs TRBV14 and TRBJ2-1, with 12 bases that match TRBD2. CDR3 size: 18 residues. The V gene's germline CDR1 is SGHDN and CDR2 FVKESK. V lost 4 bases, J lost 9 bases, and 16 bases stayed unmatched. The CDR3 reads CASSPQKTSGRPLGEQFF. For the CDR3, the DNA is TGTGCCAGCAGCCCTCAAAAAACTAGCGGGAGGCCCCTAGGTGAGCAGTTCTTC.

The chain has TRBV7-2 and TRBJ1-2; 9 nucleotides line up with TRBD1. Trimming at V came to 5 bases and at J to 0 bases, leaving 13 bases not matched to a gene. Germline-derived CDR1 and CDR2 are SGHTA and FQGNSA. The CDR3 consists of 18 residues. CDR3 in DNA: TGTGCCAGCAGCGCCGGACAGGGGAGGTCGCCTTCTAACTATGGCTACACCTTC. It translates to CASSAGQGRSPSNYGYTF.

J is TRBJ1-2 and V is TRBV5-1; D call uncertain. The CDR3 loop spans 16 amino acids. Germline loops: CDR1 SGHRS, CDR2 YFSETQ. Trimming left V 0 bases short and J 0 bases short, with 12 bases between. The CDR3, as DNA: TGCGCCAGCAGCTTGGGCGGTCGAGGAGCTAACTATGGCTACACCTTC. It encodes CASSLGGRGANYGYTF. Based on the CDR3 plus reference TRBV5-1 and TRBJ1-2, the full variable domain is KAGVTQTPRYLIKTRGQQVTLSCSPISGHRSVSWYQQTPGQGLQFLFEYFSETQRNKGNFPGRFSGRQFSNSRSEMNVSTLELGDSALYLCASSLGGRGANYGYTFGSGTRLTVV.

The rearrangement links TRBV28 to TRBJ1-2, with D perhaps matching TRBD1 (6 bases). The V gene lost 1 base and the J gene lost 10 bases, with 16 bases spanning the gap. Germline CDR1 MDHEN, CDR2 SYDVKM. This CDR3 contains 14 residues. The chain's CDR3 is CASSLSILGGTYTF. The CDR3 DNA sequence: TGTGCCAGCAGTTTATCTATTCTGGGGGGCACCTACACCTTC.

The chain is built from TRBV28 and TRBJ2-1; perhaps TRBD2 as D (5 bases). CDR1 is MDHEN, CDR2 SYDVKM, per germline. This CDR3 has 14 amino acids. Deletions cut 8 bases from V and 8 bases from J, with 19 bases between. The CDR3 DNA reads TGTGCCAGCGGTGCCTCACGAGGGATAGATGAGCAGTTCTTC. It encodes CASGASRGIDEQFF.

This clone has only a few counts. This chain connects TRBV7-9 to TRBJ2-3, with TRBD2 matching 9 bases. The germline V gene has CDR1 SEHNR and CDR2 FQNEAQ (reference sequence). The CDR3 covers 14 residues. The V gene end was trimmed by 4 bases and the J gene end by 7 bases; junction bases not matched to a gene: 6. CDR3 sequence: CASSSSSGKYTQYF. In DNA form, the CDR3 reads TGTGCCAGCAGCTCCTCTAGCGGGAAGTATACGCAGTATTTT.

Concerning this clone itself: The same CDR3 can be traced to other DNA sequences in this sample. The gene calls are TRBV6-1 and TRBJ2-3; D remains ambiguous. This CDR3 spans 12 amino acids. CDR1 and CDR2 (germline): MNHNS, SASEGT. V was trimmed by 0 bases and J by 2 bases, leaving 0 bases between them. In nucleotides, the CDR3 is TGTGCCAGCAGTGAAGCCACAGATACGCAGTATTTT. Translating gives CASSEATDTQYF.

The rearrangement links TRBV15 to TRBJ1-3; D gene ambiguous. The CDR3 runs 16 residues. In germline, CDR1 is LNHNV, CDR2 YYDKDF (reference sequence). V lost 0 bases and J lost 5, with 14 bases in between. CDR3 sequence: CATSRDLNGVRNTIYF. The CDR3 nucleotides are TGTGCCACCAGCAGAGATCTTAATGGTGTTAGAAACACCATATATTTT.

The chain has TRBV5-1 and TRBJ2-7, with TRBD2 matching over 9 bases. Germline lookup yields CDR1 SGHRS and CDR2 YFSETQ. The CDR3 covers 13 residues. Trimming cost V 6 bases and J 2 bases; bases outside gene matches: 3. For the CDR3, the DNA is TGCGCCAGCAATCTAGCGGGAACCTACGAGCAGTACTTC. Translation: CASNLAGTYEQYF. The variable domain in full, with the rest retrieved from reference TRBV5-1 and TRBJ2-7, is KAGVTQTPRYLIKTRGQQVTLSCSPISGHRSVSWYQQTPGQGLQFLFEYFSETQRNKGNFPGRFSGRQFSNSRSEMNVSTLELGDSALYLCASNLAGTYEQYFGPGTRLTVT.

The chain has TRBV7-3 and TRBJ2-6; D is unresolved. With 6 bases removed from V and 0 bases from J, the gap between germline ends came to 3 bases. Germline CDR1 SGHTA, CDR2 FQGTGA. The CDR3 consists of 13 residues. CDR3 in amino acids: CASSDSGANVLTF. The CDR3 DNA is TGTGCCAGCAGTGACTCTGGGGCCAACGTCCTGACTTTC.

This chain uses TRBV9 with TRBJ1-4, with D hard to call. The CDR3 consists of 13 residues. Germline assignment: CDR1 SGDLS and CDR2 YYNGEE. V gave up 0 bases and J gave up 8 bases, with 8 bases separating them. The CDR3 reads CASSVDVSEKLFF. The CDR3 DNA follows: TGTGCCAGCAGCGTAGATGTGAGCGAAAAACTGTTTTTT.

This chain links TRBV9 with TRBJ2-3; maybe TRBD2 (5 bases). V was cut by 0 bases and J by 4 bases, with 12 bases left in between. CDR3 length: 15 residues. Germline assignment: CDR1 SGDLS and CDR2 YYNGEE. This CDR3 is CASSVDDYNADTQYF. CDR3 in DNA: TGTGCCAGCAGCGTAGATGACTATAATGCAGATACGCAGTATTTT.

CDR3 residues: CASSSRPGLGTGELFF. The CDR3, as DNA: TGTGCCAGCAGCTCGAGACCGGGACTAGGCACCGGGGAGCTGTTTTTT. The chain carries TRBV7-8 and TRBJ2-2; 8 nucleotides agree with TRBD2. Looked up from germline, CDR1 is SGHVS and CDR2 is FQNEAQ. V lost 4 bases to trimming and J lost 4 bases; unmatched junction nucleotides: 8. The CDR3 extends over 16 amino acids.

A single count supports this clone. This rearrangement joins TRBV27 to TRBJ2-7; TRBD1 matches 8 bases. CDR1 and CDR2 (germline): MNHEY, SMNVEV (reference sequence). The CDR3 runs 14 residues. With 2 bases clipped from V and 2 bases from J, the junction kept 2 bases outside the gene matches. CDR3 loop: CASSLTGGAYEQYF. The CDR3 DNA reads TGTGCCAGCAGTTTAACAGGGGGAGCCTACGAGCAGTACTTC.

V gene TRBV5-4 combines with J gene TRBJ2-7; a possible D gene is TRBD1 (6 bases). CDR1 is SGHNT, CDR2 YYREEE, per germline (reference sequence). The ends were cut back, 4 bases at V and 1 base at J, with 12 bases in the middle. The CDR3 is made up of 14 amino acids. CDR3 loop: CASSPDRQSYEQYF. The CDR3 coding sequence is TGTGCCAGCAGCCCGGACAGACAATCCTACGAGCAGTACTTC.

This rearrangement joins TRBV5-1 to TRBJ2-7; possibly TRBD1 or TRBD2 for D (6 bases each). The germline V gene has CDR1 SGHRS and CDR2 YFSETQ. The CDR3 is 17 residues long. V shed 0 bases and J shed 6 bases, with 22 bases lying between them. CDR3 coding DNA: TGCGCCAGCAGCTTGGGTAACCGGCCAGCTGGAGGGGGCGAGCAGTACTTC. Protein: CASSLGNRPAGGGEQYF.

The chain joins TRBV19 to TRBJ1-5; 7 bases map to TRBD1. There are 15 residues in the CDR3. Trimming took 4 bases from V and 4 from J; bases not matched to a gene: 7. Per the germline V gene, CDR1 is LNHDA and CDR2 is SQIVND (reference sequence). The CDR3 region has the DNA TGTGCCAGTAGTACAATAGCAGGGGGAAATCAGCCCCAGCATTTT. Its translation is CASSTIAGGNQPQHF.

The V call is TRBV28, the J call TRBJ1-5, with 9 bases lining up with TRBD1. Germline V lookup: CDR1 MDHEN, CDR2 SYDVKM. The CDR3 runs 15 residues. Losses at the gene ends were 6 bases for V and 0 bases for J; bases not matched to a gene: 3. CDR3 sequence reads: CASSRTGVSNQPQHF. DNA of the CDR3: TGTGCCAGCAGCCGGACAGGGGTTAGCAATCAGCCCCAGCATTTT.

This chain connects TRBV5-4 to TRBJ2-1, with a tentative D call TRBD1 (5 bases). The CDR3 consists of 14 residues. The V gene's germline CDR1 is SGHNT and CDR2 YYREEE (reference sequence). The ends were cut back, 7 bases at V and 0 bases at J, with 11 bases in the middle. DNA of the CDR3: TGTGCCAGCCAGACAGTCCCCTCCTACAATGAGCAGTTCTTC. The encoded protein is CASQTVPSYNEQFF.

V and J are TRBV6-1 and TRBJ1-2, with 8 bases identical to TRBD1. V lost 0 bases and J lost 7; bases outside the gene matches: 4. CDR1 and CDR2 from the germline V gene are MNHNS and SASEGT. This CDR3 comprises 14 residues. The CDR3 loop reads CASSEALTGAGYTF. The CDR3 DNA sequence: TGTGCCAGCAGTGAAGCGCTGACAGGGGCTGGCTACACCTTC.

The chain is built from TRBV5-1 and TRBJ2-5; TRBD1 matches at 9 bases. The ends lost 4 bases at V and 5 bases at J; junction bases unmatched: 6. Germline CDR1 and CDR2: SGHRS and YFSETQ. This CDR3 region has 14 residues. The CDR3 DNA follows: TGCGCCAGCAGCCGGGGACAGGGATCGGAGACCCAGTACTTC. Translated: CASSRGQGSETQYF.

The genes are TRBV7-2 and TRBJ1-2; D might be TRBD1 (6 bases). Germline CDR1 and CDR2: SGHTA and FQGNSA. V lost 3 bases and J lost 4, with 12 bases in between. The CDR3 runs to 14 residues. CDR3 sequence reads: CASSLVQGSYGYTF. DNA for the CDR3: TGTGCCAGCAGCTTGGTACAGGGAAGCTATGGCTACACCTTC.

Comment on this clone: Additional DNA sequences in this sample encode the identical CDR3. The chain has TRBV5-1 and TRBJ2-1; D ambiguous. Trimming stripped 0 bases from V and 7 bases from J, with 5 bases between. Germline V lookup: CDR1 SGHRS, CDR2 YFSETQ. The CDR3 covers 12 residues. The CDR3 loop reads CASSLDLNEQFF. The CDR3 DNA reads TGCGCCAGCAGCTTGGACTTGAATGAGCAGTTCTTC.

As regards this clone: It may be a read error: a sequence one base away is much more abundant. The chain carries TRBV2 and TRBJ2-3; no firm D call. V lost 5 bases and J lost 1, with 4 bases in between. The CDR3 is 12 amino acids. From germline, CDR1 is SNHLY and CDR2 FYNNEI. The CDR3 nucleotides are TGTGCCAGCAGTTCCCGCACAGATACGCAGTATTTT. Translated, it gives CASSSRTDTQYF.

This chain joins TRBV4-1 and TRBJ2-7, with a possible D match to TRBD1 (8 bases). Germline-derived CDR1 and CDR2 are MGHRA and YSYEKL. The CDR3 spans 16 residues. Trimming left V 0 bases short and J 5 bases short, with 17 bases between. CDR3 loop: CASSQESDREGHEQYF. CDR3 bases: TGCGCCAGCAGCCAAGAATCGGACAGGGAGGGCCACGAGCAGTACTTC.